The rows below give T cell receptor beta chains drawn from one sample of a study of blood T cell repertoires in COVID-19. Profiling relied on immunoSEQ multiplex PCR, and the TCRdb table lists in-frame clones only, not all of them. The table lists around 70,000 clones, about nine tenths of them singletons, with about 7.3% in the top ten. Specimen: peripheral blood. The source is a human donor in a cohort sampled during active COVID-19. Both conserved end residues are trimmed from each CDR3.

v_gene,CDR3aa
TRBV2,ASSRTGLAGSEQY
TRBV6-5,ASSRTLNTEAF
TRBV18,ASSPVDSKSPLH
TRBV7-6,ASSQTISSYEQY
TRBV13,ASKTGGSVETQY
TRBV27,ASSLRRGNYEQY
TRBV6-5,ASSYYGGSNQPQH
TRBV7-9,ASSTTRDYEQF
TRBV19,ASSIASRDNQPQH
TRBV9,ASSVLTGGAEAF
TRBV7-9,ASAPEQGAHV